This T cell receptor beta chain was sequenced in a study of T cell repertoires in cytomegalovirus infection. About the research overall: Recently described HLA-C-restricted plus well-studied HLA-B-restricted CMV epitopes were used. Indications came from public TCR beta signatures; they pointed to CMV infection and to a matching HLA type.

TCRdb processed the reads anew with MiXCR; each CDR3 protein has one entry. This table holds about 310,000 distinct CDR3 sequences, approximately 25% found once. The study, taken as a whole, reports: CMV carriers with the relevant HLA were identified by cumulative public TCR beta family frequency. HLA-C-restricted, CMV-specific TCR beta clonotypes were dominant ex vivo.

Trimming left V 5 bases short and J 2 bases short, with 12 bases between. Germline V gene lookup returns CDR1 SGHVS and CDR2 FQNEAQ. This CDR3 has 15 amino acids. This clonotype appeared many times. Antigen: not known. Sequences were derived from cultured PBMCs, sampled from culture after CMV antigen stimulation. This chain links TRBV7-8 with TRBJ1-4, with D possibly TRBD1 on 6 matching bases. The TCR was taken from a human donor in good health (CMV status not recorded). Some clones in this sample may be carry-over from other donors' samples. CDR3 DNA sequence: TGTGCCAGCAGCGGAAAGGGGGGTACTAATGAAAAACTGTTTTTT. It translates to CASSGKGGTNEKLFF.